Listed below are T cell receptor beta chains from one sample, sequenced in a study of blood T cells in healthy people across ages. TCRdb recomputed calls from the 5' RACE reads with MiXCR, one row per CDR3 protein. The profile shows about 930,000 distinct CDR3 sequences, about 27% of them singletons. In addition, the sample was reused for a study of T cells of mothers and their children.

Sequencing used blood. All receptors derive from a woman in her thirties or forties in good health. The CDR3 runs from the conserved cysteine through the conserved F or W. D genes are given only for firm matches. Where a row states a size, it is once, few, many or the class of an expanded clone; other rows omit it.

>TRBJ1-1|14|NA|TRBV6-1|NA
TGTGCCAGCAGTGATCAAGTAATGAACACTGAAGCTTTCTTT
CASSDQVMNTEAFF
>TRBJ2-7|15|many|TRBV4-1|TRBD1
TGCGCCAGCAGCATCGGGACAGGGGGCTACTACGAGCAGTACTTC
CASSIGTGGYYEQYF
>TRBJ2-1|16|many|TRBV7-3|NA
TGTGCCAGCAGCTTAAAGGGGCAGGGTCCATACAATGAGCAGTTCTTC
CASSLKGQGPYNEQFF
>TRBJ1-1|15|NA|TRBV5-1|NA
TGCGCCAGCAGCTTGCTCTTAGGCCAAGGCAGCGAAGCTTTCTTT
CASSLLLGQGSEAFF
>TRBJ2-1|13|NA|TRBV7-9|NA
TGTGCCAGCAGCTCTGAGGTCGGCAATGAGCAGTTCTTC
CASSSEVGNEQFF
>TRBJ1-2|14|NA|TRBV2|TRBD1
TGTGCCAGCAGCGCGGACAGGGCACCATATGGCTACACCTTC
CASSADRAPYGYTF
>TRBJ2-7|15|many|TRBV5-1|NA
TGCGCCAGCAGTTCCCCGGAATTTCGGGGTTTCGAGCAGTACTTC
CASSSPEFRGFEQYF
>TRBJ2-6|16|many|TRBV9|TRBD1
TGTGCCAGCAGCGGGACAGGGTCTTTTGGGGCCAACGTCCTGACTTTC
CASSGTGSFGANVLTF
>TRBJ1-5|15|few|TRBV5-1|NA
TGCGCCAGCAGCCCCCTCGGGGCAGGCAATCAGCCCCAGCATTTT
CASSPLGAGNQPQHF
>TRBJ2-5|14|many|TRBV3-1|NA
TGTGCCAGCAGCCAAGACGGGGGTCAAGAGACCCAGTACTTC
CASSQDGGQETQYF
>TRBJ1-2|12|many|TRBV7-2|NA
TGTGCCAGCAGCTTAGGGAGTTTGCCCTACACCTTC
CASSLGSLPYTF
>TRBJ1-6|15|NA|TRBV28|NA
TGTGCCAGCAGTTTAGACAGCCGATCTAATTCACCCCTCCACTTT
CASSLDSRSNSPLHF
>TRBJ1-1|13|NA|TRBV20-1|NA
TGCAGTGCACCGGGACCCATGAACACTGAAGCTTTCTTT
CSAPGPMNTEAFF
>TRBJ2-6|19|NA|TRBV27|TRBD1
TGTGCCAGCAGTTTATTTCAGGACAGGGTGAAGACTGGGGCCAACGTCCCGACTTTC
CASSLFQDRVKTGANVPTF
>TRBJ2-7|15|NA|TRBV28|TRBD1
TGTGCCAGCAGTCTCCTGGACAGGGGGCGCGTCGAGCAGTACTTC
CASSLLDRGRVEQYF
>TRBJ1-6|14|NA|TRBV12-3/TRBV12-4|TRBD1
TGTGCCAGCAGACTGGGACAGATCTATTCACCCCTCCACTTT
CASRLGQIYSPLHF
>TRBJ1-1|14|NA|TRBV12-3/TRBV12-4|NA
TGTGCCAGCAGTTTTAACCTGGAGAACACTGAAGCTTTCTTT
CASSFNLENTEAFF
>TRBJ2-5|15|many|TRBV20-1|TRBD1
TGCAGTGCTCCATCTAGACAGGGGGACCGGGAGACCCAGTACTTC
CSAPSRQGDRETQYF
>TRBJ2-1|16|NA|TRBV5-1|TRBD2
TGCGCCAGCAGCTTGGGACCTAGCGGGTCCTACAATAAGCAGTTCTTC
CASSLGPSGSYNKQFF
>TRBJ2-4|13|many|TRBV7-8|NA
TGTGCCAGCAGCTTCGCAAAGAAAAACATTCAGTACTTC
CASSFAKKNIQYF
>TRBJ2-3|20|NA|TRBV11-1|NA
TGTGCCAGCAGCTTAGTTTTTTCGCCGGGGGGGGACAGCAACACAGATACGCAGTATTTT
CASSLVFSPGGDSNTDTQYF
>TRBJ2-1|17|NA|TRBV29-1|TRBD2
TGCAGTGCCGCATACGGGATGGTAGCGGGGGGTGGCAATGAGCAGTTCTTC
CSAAYGMVAGGGNEQFF
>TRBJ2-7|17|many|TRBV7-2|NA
TGTGCCAGCAGCTCCCTACTCTGGGGCGCGAGCTCCTACGAGCAGTACTTC
CASSSLLWGASSYEQYF
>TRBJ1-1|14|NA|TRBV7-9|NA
TGTGCCAGCAAATGGAGGGACTTGAACACTGAAGCTTTCTTT
CASKWRDLNTEAFF
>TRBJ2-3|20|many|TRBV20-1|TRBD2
TGCAGTGCTAGGGGTCCCATGACTAGCGGGGGGCCGGTAAGCACAGATACGCAGTATTTT
CSARGPMTSGGPVSTDTQYF
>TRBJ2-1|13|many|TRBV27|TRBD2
TGTGCCAGCAGCCGGGGGGTCTACAATGAGCAGTTCTTC
CASSRGVYNEQFF
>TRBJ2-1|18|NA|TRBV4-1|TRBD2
TGCGCCAGCAGCCAAGGACTAGCGGGGACCCACTCCTACAATGAGCAGTTCTTC
CASSQGLAGTHSYNEQFF
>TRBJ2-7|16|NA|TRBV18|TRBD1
TGTGCCAGCTCAGACCCAATAGGACAGGGGGCCCACGAGCAGTACTTC
CASSDPIGQGAHEQYF
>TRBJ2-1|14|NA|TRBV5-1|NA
TGCGCCAGCAGTAAACAGGGAACGGGGAATGAGCAGTTCTTC
CASSKQGTGNEQFF
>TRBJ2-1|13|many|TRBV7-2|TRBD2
TGTGCCAGCAGTCCAGCGGGGGTCAATGAGCAGTTCTTC
CASSPAGVNEQFF
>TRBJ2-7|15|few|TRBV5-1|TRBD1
TGCGCCGGCAGCTTAGAGACAGGGGGTAACTACGAGCAGTACTTC
CAGSLETGGNYEQYF
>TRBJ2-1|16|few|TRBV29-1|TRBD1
TGCAGCGTTGAAGGCGGGGACAGGCAACTCTACAATGAGCAGTTCTTC
CSVEGGDRQLYNEQFF
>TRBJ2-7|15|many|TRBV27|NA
TGTGCCAGCAGTCGGGGGGCCCGACAGGGTGGCGAGCAGTACTTC
CASSRGARQGGEQYF
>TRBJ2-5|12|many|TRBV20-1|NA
TGCAGTGCTGCTTCAGTGGGAGAGACTCAGTACTTC
CSAASVGETQYF
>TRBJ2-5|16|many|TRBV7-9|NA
TGTGCCAGCAGCTTTCGCGTGGGGGTCGTTGAAGAGACCCAGTACTTC
CASSFRVGVVEETQYF
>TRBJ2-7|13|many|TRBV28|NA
TGTGCCAGCAGAAAAGGACCCTCCTACGAGCAGTACTTC
CASRKGPSYEQYF
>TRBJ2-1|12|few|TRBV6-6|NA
TGTGCCAGCAGTTACGAGCGGGCCCGGGGGTTCTTC
CASSYERARGFF
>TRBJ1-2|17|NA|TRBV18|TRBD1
TGTGCCAGCTCACCAAGATCGACAGGGATTATCGACTATGGCTACACCTTC
CASSPRSTGIIDYGYTF
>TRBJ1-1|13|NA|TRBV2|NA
TGTGCCAGCAGTGAACCAACAGGCTTTGAAGCTTTCTTT
CASSEPTGFEAFF